This entry lists 3 T cell receptor beta chains sequenced from one sample in a study of T cell changes during pregnancy in multiple sclerosis (dated by TCRdb to 2018 to 2020). Libraries were made using the immunoSEQ multiplex PCR assay. In TCRdb, the immuneACCESS table is reduced to in-frame sequences with V and J assigned. These tables do not hold every clone; where another copy was compared, an unresolved V gene accounts for under half, and the others remain unexplained. The sample yields 70,000 to 100,000 clones; 80% to 95% were counted once. The ten largest clones capture approximately 1.5% of the sample. The sequenced sample was peripheral blood, obtained in the first trimester of pregnancy. The receptors were gathered from a female donor with multiple sclerosis, enrolled in a pregnancy study.

This chain links TRBV2 with TRBJ2-5; possibly TRBD2 for D (6 bases). There are 13 residues in the CDR3. Deletions cut 5 bases from V and 5 bases from J, with 12 bases between. Germline V gene data show CDR1 as SNHLY and CDR2 as FYNNEI. The DNA of the CDR3 is TGTGCCAGCAGTCGGGACTCGTGGGAGACCCAGTACTTC. Translating it yields CASSRDSWETQYF.

V usage is TRBV15 and J usage is TRBJ2-7; D gene uncertain. V was trimmed by 3 bases and J by 0 bases, leaving 12 bases between them. Germline V gene lookup returns CDR1 LNHNV and CDR2 YYDKDF (reference sequence). The CDR3 runs to 15 residues. The CDR3 region has the DNA TGTGCCACCAGCAGGGAACGGGTCGACTCCTACGAGCAGTACTTC. Its translation: CATSRERVDSYEQYF.

The V and J genes are TRBV2 and TRBJ2-7; 10 nucleotides match TRBD1. J was trimmed by 3 bases and V by 3 bases; bases with no gene match: 2. CDR1 SNHLY and CDR2 FYNNEI come from the germline V gene. The CDR3 has 14 amino acids. This chain's CDR3 is CASSDGTGDYEQYF. CDR3 coding DNA: TGTGCCAGCAGTGACGGGACAGGGGACTACGAGCAGTACTTC.